Described below is a single T cell receptor (beta chain) sequence and its context. Authors' data handling: Amplification of reference gene primers was used by the study to estimate nucleated cell counts. Assay used: immunoSEQ multiplex PCR; TCRdb lists only in-frame clones, some missing. The DNA gave D and trimming, while V, J and clone size come from that table. This table holds roughly 220,000 clones, 70% to 90% found once. The data are from a study of blood T cell repertoires in COVID-19. Across the study: Acute and convalescent COVID-19 specimens originated in the United States, Italy and Spain. T cells, B-cell-depleted T cells, or PBMCs provided the cDNA or gDNA that served as material.

This CDR3 spans 15 amino acids. V shed 3 bases, J shed 5 bases, and the junction held 10 bases outside the gene matches. Germline CDR1 is GTSNPN and CDR2 is SVGIG (reference sequence). Sequencing was performed on peripheral blood. This receptor was taken from a man older than 75 with acute or convalescent COVID-19. The chain has TRBV30 and TRBJ2-7, with 10 positions matching TRBD1. The CDR3 nucleotides read TGTGCCTGGAGAAACATGGGACAGGGGTTCAACGAGCAGTACTTC. Its translation: CAWRNMGQGFNEQYF. Together with reference TRBV30 and TRBJ2-7, the CDR3 gives the full variable domain: SQTIHQWPATLVQPVGSPLSLECTVEGTSNPNLYWYRQAAGRGLQLLFYSVGIGQISSEVPQNLSASRPQDRQFILSSKKLLLSDSGFYLCAWRNMGQGFNEQYFGPGTRLTVT.